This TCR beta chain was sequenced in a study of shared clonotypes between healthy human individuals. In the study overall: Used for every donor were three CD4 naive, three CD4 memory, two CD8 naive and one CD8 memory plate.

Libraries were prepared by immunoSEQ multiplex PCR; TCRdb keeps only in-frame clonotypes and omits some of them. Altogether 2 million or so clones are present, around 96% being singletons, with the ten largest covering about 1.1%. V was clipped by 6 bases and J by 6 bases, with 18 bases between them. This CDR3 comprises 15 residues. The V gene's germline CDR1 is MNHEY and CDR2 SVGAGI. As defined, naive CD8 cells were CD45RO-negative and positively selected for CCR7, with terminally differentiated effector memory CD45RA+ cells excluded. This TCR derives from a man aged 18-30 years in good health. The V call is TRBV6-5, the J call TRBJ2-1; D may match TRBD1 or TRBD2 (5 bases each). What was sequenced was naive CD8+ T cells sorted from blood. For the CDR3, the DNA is TGTGCCAGCAGCGGACGGGACCTTATGGGCAATGAGCAGTTCTTC. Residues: CASSGRDLMGNEQFF.